This paragraph covers one TCR beta chain sequence. What it binds is not known. This sample is part of a study of cytomegalovirus exposure and HLA in healthy donors. Study-wide results and caveats: TCR beta V- and J-gene trimming, according to a later analysis, was linked to a missense DCLRE1C variant.

PCR primers comprised 60 Vbeta and 13 Jbeta primers. Sequenced by immunoSEQ multiplex PCR; TCRdb stores in-frame clones only, minus some. The table shows 130,000 or so clones, with roughly 77% occurring only once. The sample taken for sequencing was PBMCs. This TCR came from a man in his forties in good health and CMV-seronegative.

The CDR3 nucleotides are TGTGCCAGTAACCTGGGGACTGTGAATGGCTACACCTTC. This codes for CASNLGTVNGYTF. The rearrangement uses TRBV19 and TRBJ1-2; TRBD1 might be the D (5 bases). Trimming pared 7 bases from V and 6 bases from J, leaving 15 bases between. The CDR3 contains 13 residues. Germline V CDR1 and CDR2: LNHDA, SQIVND (reference sequence).